Listed here are 19 T cell receptor beta chains from one sample, sequenced in a study of beta chain features in type 1 diabetes. The investigators reverse transcribed all of the isolated RNA, so they sequenced expressed TCRB transcripts. Clones were sequenced by immunoSEQ multiplex PCR, and TCRdb holds only the in-frame ones, with some missing. The sample shows hundreds of thousands of clones, roughly 8% of them seen only once. What was sequenced was central memory CD4+ T cells from blood. Receptors originate from a woman between 18 and 29 years old in good health.

The rearrangement uses TRBV7-9 and TRBJ2-5, with TRBD2 as a possible D gene (5 bases). This CDR3 has 13 residues. Per the germline V gene, CDR1 is SEHNR and CDR2 is FQNEAQ (reference sequence). V was cut by 3 bases and J by 11 bases, with 16 bases left in between. Here the CDR3 reads CASSFGGGREQYF. DNA of the CDR3: TGTGCCAGCAGCTTCGGTGGTGGTAGGGAGCAGTACTTC.

This chain links TRBV7-2 with TRBJ2-5, with 12 bases identical to TRBD2. The CDR3 has 15 amino acids. Germline CDR1 reads SGHTA; CDR2 reads FQGNSA. J was trimmed by 5 bases and V by 3 bases; bases with no gene match: 4. CDR3 region: CASSFWTSGTETQYF. As DNA, the CDR3 is TGTGCCAGCAGCTTTTGGACTAGCGGGACTGAGACCCAGTACTTC.

The rearrangement joins TRBV7-6 to TRBJ1-3; D remains ambiguous. Trimming removed 8 bases from V and 4 bases from J, with 12 bases in between. The CDR3 is 13 amino acids. The germline V gene encodes CDR1 SGHVS and CDR2 FNYEAQ. CDR3 sequence (DNA): TGTGCCAGCGGGCCATCGTTCGGAAACACCATATATTTT. This encodes CASGPSFGNTIYF.

The chain uses TRBV7-2 and TRBJ1-2; no reliable D call. CDR1 SGHTA and CDR2 FQGNSA come from the germline V gene. V was trimmed by 3 bases and J by 8 bases, leaving 16 bases between them. The CDR3 runs 14 residues. CDR3 residues: CASSFRVDLRGYTF. CDR3 DNA sequence: TGTGCCAGCAGCTTTAGGGTGGACCTACGAGGCTACACCTTC.

This clone was found a few times. J is TRBJ2-1 and V is TRBV5-5, with 8 bases fitting TRBD2. The CDR3 contains 16 residues. Unmatched junction bases numbered 9, after V lost 3 bases and J lost 4 bases. Germline V gene sequence: CDR1 SGHKS, CDR2 YYEKEE (reference sequence). CDR3 in amino acids: CASSYAGTRSYNEQFF. CDR3 DNA: TGTGCCAGCAGCTACGCCGGGACTAGGTCGTACAATGAGCAGTTCTTC.

This clone was seen a handful of times. J is TRBJ2-7 and V is TRBV5-1, with no clear D. In germline, CDR1 is SGHRS, CDR2 YFSETQ. The CDR3 length is 13 residues. Trimming stripped 0 bases from V and 3 bases from J, with 7 bases between. CDR3 sequence reads: CASSLGSGYEQYF. As DNA, the CDR3 is TGCGCCAGCAGCTTGGGTTCGGGCTACGAGCAGTACTTC.

About this clone itself: The sample has other DNA sequences that encode this CDR3 too. The CDR3 loop is CASSPTGGETQYF. The CDR3 DNA sequence: TGTGCCAGCAGTCCGACAGGGGGAGAGACCCAGTACTTC. The chain carries TRBV11-2 and TRBJ2-5; TRBD1 aligns across 9 bases. Germline V gene sequence: CDR1 SGHAT, CDR2 FQNNGV. This CDR3 contains 13 residues. V was pared by 6 bases and J by 4 bases, with 3 bases of the junction left unmatched.

There are a few counts of this clone. The V call is TRBV28, the J call TRBJ2-5, with D uncertain. CDR1 is MDHEN, CDR2 SYDVKM, per germline. Trimming removed 1 base from V and 5 bases from J, with 8 bases in between. The CDR3 runs to 13 residues. DNA for the CDR3: TGTGCCAGCAGTTTATTTTCTATTGAGACCCAGTACTTC. It is translated as CASSLFSIETQYF.

The chain is built from TRBV18 and TRBJ2-7; D gene unclear. V was shortened by 2 bases and J by 5 bases, with 7 bases between the two germline ends. CDR1 and CDR2 from the germline V gene are KGHSH and LQKENI. The CDR3 has 12 residues. Written as DNA, the CDR3 is TGTGCCAGCTCACCAGTGGCGAACGAGCAGTACTTC. Its translation is CASSPVANEQYF.

This clone was observed a few times. CDR3 protein: CASSLATGGYGYTF. As DNA, the CDR3 is TGTGCCAGCAGTTTGGCGACAGGGGGTTATGGCTACACCTTC. V gene TRBV28 combines with J gene TRBJ1-2; 9 bases are a match to TRBD1. J was trimmed by 5 bases and V by 3 bases; bases with no gene match: 4. The CDR3 runs 14 residues. In germline, CDR1 is MDHEN, CDR2 SYDVKM.

This rearrangement joins TRBV29-1 to TRBJ2-7; 9 positions agree with TRBD1. Germline assignment: CDR1 SQVTM and CDR2 ANQGSEA. The CDR3 extends over 14 amino acids. After removal of 4 bases from V and 7 bases from J, the junction contained 11 bases not matched to a gene. The CDR3 DNA sequence: TGCAGCGTTGGGGACAGGGTAGCGGGTGTAGAGCAGTACTTC. Translation: CSVGDRVAGVEQYF.

This clone was counted between two and nine times. J is TRBJ1-4 and V is TRBV6-6, with 10 bases lining up with TRBD1. Germline V gene sequence: CDR1 MNHNY, CDR2 SVGAGI (reference sequence). This CDR3 spans 13 amino acids. Trimming cost V 7 bases and J 8 bases; bases outside gene matches: 4. CDR3 region: CASMGQGYEKLFF. CDR3 DNA sequence: TGTGCCAGCATGGGACAGGGGTACGAAAAACTGTTTTTT.

Ten or more counts support this clone. This rearrangement joins TRBV27 to TRBJ2-1; the D call may be TRBD1 or TRBD2 (5 bases each). V was clipped by 4 bases and J by 0 bases, with 13 bases between them. This CDR3 is built from 16 residues. Germline values: CDR1 MNHEY, CDR2 SMNVEV (reference sequence). The CDR3: CASSSRGASSYNEQFF. CDR3 bases: TGTGCCAGCAGTTCTCGAGGGGCGAGCTCCTACAATGAGCAGTTCTTC.

This clone was seen ten or more times. This rearrangement joins TRBV7-9 to TRBJ2-7; TRBD1 matches at 9 bases. With V trimmed by 0 bases and J by 7 bases, 4 bases remained unmatched. Germline loops: CDR1 SEHNR, CDR2 FQNEAQ (reference sequence). This CDR3 region has 14 residues. The CDR3 spells CASSLAGTGREQYF. In DNA form, the CDR3 reads TGTGCCAGCAGCTTAGCGGGGACAGGGCGAGAGCAGTACTTC.

This clone was seen a few times. The chain is built from TRBV5-4 and TRBJ2-3; 8 nucleotides agree with TRBD2. This CDR3 has 17 residues. V shed 0 bases, J shed 0 bases, and the junction held 6 bases outside the gene matches. Germline CDR1 SGHNT, CDR2 YYREEE (reference sequence). The CDR3 region is CASSLALAGASTDTQYF. Here the CDR3 DNA reads TGTGCCAGCAGCTTGGCCCTAGCGGGCGCTAGCACAGATACGCAGTATTTT.

This chain links TRBV2 with TRBJ2-1, with D hard to call. This CDR3 comprises 14 residues. The germline CDR1 and CDR2 sequences are SNHLY and FYNNEI. Between the trimmed V and J ends, which lost 4 bases and 2 bases, there was a span of 9 bases. The CDR3 is CASSGPPTYNEQFF. The CDR3 nucleotides are TGTGCCAGCAGTGGACCCCCGACCTACAATGAGCAGTTCTTC.

This clone has more than one count but fewer than ten. The V gene is TRBV28, the J gene TRBJ2-7; 14 bases line up with TRBD2. Germline V lookup: CDR1 MDHEN, CDR2 SYDVKM. This CDR3 has 15 residues. V shed 7 bases and J 5 bases; nucleotides not matched to a gene: 7. The CDR3 DNA reads as TGTGCCAGCATCGGGACTAGCGGGAGTCTCAACGAGCAGTACTTC. The encoded protein is CASIGTSGSLNEQYF. Using reference TRBV28 and TRBJ2-7 for the parts outside the CDR3, the full variable domain is DVKVTQSSRYLVKRTGEKVFLECVQDMDHENMFWYRQDPGLGLRLIYFSYDVKMKEKGDIPEGYSVSREKKERFSLILESASTNQTSMYLCASIGTSGSLNEQYFGPGTRLTVT.

This clone turned up a few times. This rearrangement joins TRBV18 to TRBJ2-7, with D possibly TRBD2 on 6 matching bases. CDR3 length equals 15 residues. CDR1 and CDR2 (germline): KGHSH, LQKENI. Trimming took 2 bases from V and 4 from J, leaving 15 bases between them. The CDR3 DNA sequence: TGTGCCAGCTCACCAGGGGTCGGAGGGGAGTACGAGCAGTACTTC. It codes for CASSPGVGGEYEQYF.

This chain links TRBV5-1 with TRBJ2-1; 9 bases are shared with TRBD1. Losses at the gene ends were 5 bases for V and 3 bases for J; bases not matched to a gene: 6. Per the germline V gene, CDR1 is SGHRS and CDR2 is YFSETQ. There are 15 residues in the CDR3. This CDR3 is CASRRTGVDYNEQFF. CDR3 nucleotide sequence: TGCGCCAGCAGGAGGACAGGGGTAGACTACAATGAGCAGTTCTTC.